The 13 T cell receptor beta chains presented below share a single source sample, sequenced in a study of blood T cell repertoires in COVID-19. Sequenced by immunoSEQ multiplex PCR; TCRdb stores in-frame clones only, minus some. The sample yields 250,000 to 350,000 clones, roughly 91% seen once. The source material was PBMCs or T cells enriched from blood (not recorded which). The receptors come from a woman aged 50 to 65 who had been exposed to COVID-19.

This sequence joins TRBV5-6 and TRBJ1-5; D unresolved. Trimming left V 0 bases short and J 0 bases short, with 7 bases between. The CDR3 loop spans 15 amino acids. CDR1 is SGHDT, CDR2 YYEEEE, per germline. CDR3 coding DNA: TGTGCCAGCAGCTTGGGGAGCTATAGCAATCAGCCCCAGCATTTT. Amino acids: CASSLGSYSNQPQHF.

V gene TRBV30 combines with J gene TRBJ1-5, with a weak D call TRBD1 (5 bases). The CDR3 sequence is 14 residues long. Deletions cut 2 bases from V and 6 bases from J, with 14 bases between. Germline-derived CDR1 and CDR2 are GTSNPN and SVGIG (reference sequence). The CDR3 nucleotides are TGTGCCTGGAGTCCCCCAGGGCCGGTTCAGCCCCAGCATTTT. Translated, it gives CAWSPPGPVQPQHF. The full variable domain, with the rest looked up from reference TRBV30 and TRBJ1-5, is SQTIHQWPATLVQPVGSPLSLECTVEGTSNPNLYWYRQAAGRGLQLLFYSVGIGQISSEVPQNLSASRPQDRQFILSSKKLLLSDSGFYLCAWSPPGPVQPQHFGDGTRLSIL.

The chain carries TRBV24-1 and TRBJ2-2; 9 bases line up with TRBD1. The V gene's germline CDR1 is KGHDR and CDR2 SFDVKD. The J segment lost 4 bases and the V segment lost 5 bases, leaving 1 base of the junction unmatched. The CDR3 runs to 14 residues. The CDR3 sequence: CATSVQGATGELFF. The CDR3 nucleotides are TGTGCCACCAGTGTACAGGGGGCCACCGGGGAGCTGTTTTTT.

As concerns this clone: Sequence at one end of the junction differs from germline and may be a read error. The chain combines TRBV12-3 or TRBV12-4 with TRBJ1-6; the D is unclear. The CDR3 extends over 13 amino acids. CDR3 DNA sequence: TGTGCCAGCGGTTTGTCAGATAATTCACCCCTCCACTTT. This encodes CASGLSDNSPLHF.

V usage is TRBV5-6 and J usage is TRBJ1-2; D may be TRBD1 (5 bases). The germline CDR1 and CDR2 sequences are SGHDT and YYEEEE. V was pared by 0 bases and J by 6 bases, with 12 bases between. The CDR3 is 14 residues long. Here the CDR3 DNA reads TGTGCCAGCAGCTTGGTTTTCTTAGGGGATGGCTACACCTTC. The encoded protein is CASSLVFLGDGYTF. Variable domain in full (rest from reference TRBV5-6 and TRBJ1-2): DAGVTQSPTHLIKTRGQQVTLRCSPKSGHDTVSWYQQALGQGPQFIFQYYEEEERQRGNFPDRFSGHQFPNYSSELNVNALLLGDSALYLCASSLVFLGDGYTFGSGTRLTVV.

V gene TRBV6-4 combines with J gene TRBJ2-5; perhaps TRBD1 as D (6 bases). Germline loops: CDR1 MRHNA, CDR2 SNTAGT. This CDR3 is 12 amino acids long. V lost 3 bases to trimming and J lost 6 bases, with 8 bases between them. CDR3 region: CASSEQGQTQYF. CDR3 DNA sequence: TGTGCCAGCAGTGAACAGGGACAGACCCAGTACTTC.

This chain connects TRBV5-6 to TRBJ2-6, with 7 positions matching TRBD2. The J segment lost 0 bases and the V segment lost 4 bases, leaving 7 bases of the junction unmatched. The CDR3 contains 17 residues. Germline CDR1 is SGHDT and CDR2 is YYEEEE. The CDR3 loop is CASSPGLVISGANVLTF. The CDR3 nucleotides are TGTGCCAGCAGCCCTGGACTAGTTATCTCTGGGGCCAACGTCCTGACTTTC.

V usage is TRBV28 and J usage is TRBJ1-6, with 7 bases fitting TRBD1. This CDR3 has 17 amino acids. V gave up 4 bases and J gave up 6 bases; unmatched junction bases: 12. Germline V lookup: CDR1 MDHEN, CDR2 SYDVKM. CDR3 sequence reads: CASSSYTGVLGNSPLHF. In nucleotides, the CDR3 is TGTGCCAGCAGTTCATACACAGGGGTTTTGGGTAATTCACCCCTCCACTTT.

The chain joins TRBV5-1 to TRBJ1-6; 9 bases fit TRBD1. Trimming removed 3 bases from V and 10 bases from J; junction bases left unmatched: 11. CDR1 and CDR2 (germline): SGHRS, YFSETQ. The length of the CDR3 is 16 residues. The CDR3 nucleotides read TGCGCCAGCAGCTACTCGGGACAGGGACTGGGATCACCCCTCCACTTT. Its protein is CASSYSGQGLGSPLHF. Complete variable domain (other parts from reference TRBV5-1 and TRBJ1-6): KAGVTQTPRYLIKTRGQQVTLSCSPISGHRSVSWYQQTPGQGLQFLFEYFSETQRNKGNFPGRFSGRQFSNSRSEMNVSTLELGDSALYLCASSYSGQGLGSPLHFGNGTRLTVT.

V is TRBV30 and J is TRBJ2-3; 8 positions agree with TRBD2. V was pared by 7 bases and J by 2 bases, with 8 bases of the junction left unmatched. The CDR3 contains 14 residues. Germline-derived CDR1 and CDR2 are GTSNPN and SVGIG (reference sequence). The CDR3 sequence is CAYGAGALTDTQYF. DNA of the CDR3: TGTGCCTACGGAGCGGGGGCCCTCACAGATACGCAGTATTTT.

This chain connects TRBV27 to TRBJ2-7, with TRBD1 matching 12 bases. The CDR3 runs 16 residues. The junction had 13 bases not matched to a gene; V was cut back by 7 bases and J by 6 bases. The germline CDR1 and CDR2 sequences are MNHEY and SMNVEV (reference sequence). CDR3 region: CASNRLPGQGAGEQYF. CDR3 coding DNA: TGTGCCAGCAACAGGCTACCGGGACAGGGGGCTGGCGAGCAGTACTTC.

This chain uses TRBV28 with TRBJ1-2, with D unresolved. Trimming took off 5 bases at V and 1 base at J, with 14 bases between the two ends. There are 15 residues in the CDR3. CDR1 and CDR2 from the germline V gene are MDHEN and SYDVKM. This CDR3 reads CASSPRVSYNYGYTF. CDR3 nucleotides: TGTGCCAGCAGTCCCCGGGTCTCGTATAACTATGGCTACACCTTC.

This clone was recorded a few times. The chain couples TRBV9 to TRBJ1-1, with no clear D. Germline V gene sequence: CDR1 SGDLS, CDR2 YYNGEE. V was trimmed by 0 bases and J by 1 base, leaving 4 bases between them. CDR3 size: 13 residues. The CDR3 region has the DNA TGTGCCAGCAGCGTAGCAGGGAACACTGAAGCTTTCTTT. It translates to CASSVAGNTEAFF.